Listed here are 23 T cell receptor beta chains from one sample, sequenced in a study of neurological immune-mediated disorders. Using its own MiXCR run on the 5' RACE reads, TCRdb lists one record per CDR3 protein. There are approximately 130,000 distinct CDR3 sequences in the sample; roughly 3.2% occur only once, and around 1.2% lies in the top ten. The specimen was PBMCs. The receptors were sampled from a woman in her twenties or thirties with multiple sclerosis.

This clonotype was observed a few times. The chain has TRBV5-1 and TRBJ1-1; 8 positions match TRBD1. The CDR3 has 16 amino acids. Germline V lookup: CDR1 SGHRS, CDR2 YFSETQ. J was trimmed by 0 bases and V by 4 bases; bases with no gene match: 8. As DNA, the CDR3 is TGCGCCAGCAGCAAAGAGACAGGGGTCATGAACACTGAAGCTTTCTTT. Translated, it gives CASSKETGVMNTEAFF.

This clonotype was recorded at least ten times. The chain uses TRBV6-5 and TRBJ1-1; 7 nucleotides align to TRBD1. The CDR3 has 14 residues. V was pared by 2 bases and J by 1 base, with 1 base of the junction left unmatched. In germline, CDR1 is MNHEY, CDR2 SVGAGI. CDR3 coding DNA: TGTGCCAGCAGTTACCGGACAGGGAACACTGAAGCTTTCTTT. The encoded protein is CASSYRTGNTEAFF.

Ten or more counts support this clonotype. V gene TRBV25-1 combines with J gene TRBJ1-2; 7 nucleotides match TRBD1. The CDR3 consists of 13 residues. Germline V gene data show CDR1 as MGHDK and CDR2 as SYGVNS. J lost 3 bases, V lost 10 bases, and 8 bases had no gene match. In nucleotides, the CDR3 is TGTGCCACCTACAGAGGGGGCTACTATGGCTACACCTTC. This gives the protein CATYRGGYYGYTF.

This clonotype was detected many times. The V call is TRBV12-3 or TRBV12-4, the J call TRBJ2-1, with a weak D call TRBD2 (6 bases). This CDR3 comprises 15 residues. Trimming left V 3 bases short and J 10 bases short, with 19 bases between. Written as DNA, the CDR3 is TGTGCCAGCAGTTTGGAGGGACCACTGCAGGTGGAGCAGTTCTTC. It yields the protein CASSLEGPLQVEQFF.

The chain joins TRBV18 to TRBJ1-1, with D possibly being TRBD1 (6 bases). The CDR3 consists of 14 residues. Germline-derived CDR1 and CDR2 are KGHSH and LQKENI. V was cut by 4 bases and J by 4 bases, with 13 bases left in between. The DNA for the CDR3 is TGTGCCAGCTCACAAGCAGGGGAGGGCACTGAAGCTTTCTTT. Translation gives CASSQAGEGTEAFF. Combining the CDR3 with reference TRBV18 and TRBJ1-1 gives the whole variable domain NAGVMQNPRHLVRRRGQEARLRCSPMKGHSHVYWYRQLPEEGLKFMVYLQKENIIDESGMPKERFSAEFPKEGPSILRIQQVVRGDSAAYFCASSQAGEGTEAFFGQGTRLTVV.

Points on this clonotype: This clone may be a read error of a much larger clone one base away. V is TRBV7-2 and J is TRBJ1-3; a possible D gene is TRBD1 (5 bases). This CDR3 region has 15 residues. Per germline, CDR1 SGHTA and CDR2 FQGNSA. The CDR3 here is CASSLRVAAGKTIYF. CDR3 in DNA: TGTGCCAGCAGCCTCAGGGTTGCGGCTGGAAAAACCATATATTTT.

This clonotype was counted between two and nine times. This chain uses TRBV30 with TRBJ1-2; a possible D gene is TRBD1 (6 bases). The germline V and J ends were trimmed by 3 bases and 7 bases, with 15 bases remaining between them. The CDR3 consists of 13 residues. Germline V gene data show CDR1 as GTSNPN and CDR2 as SVGIG (reference sequence). In nucleotides, the CDR3 is TGTGCCTGGAGAAATACGGGGGCCGGTGGCTACACCTTC. It is translated as CAWRNTGAGGYTF.

The sample holds many counts of this clonotype. The V and J genes are TRBV7-9 and TRBJ2-7; D gene unclear. The CDR3 has 13 residues. Trimming took off 6 bases at V and 0 bases at J, with 9 bases between the two ends. Germline V gene lookup returns CDR1 SEHNR and CDR2 FQNEAQ (reference sequence). CDR3 DNA sequence: TGTGCCAGCAGACCCCGGACCTCCTACGAGCAGTACTTC. Translating it yields CASRPRTSYEQYF.

This clonotype was counted many times. CDR3 nucleotides: TGTGCCAGCAGTGAAAGGGGGGTTGAAGCTTTCTTT. The encoded protein is CASSERGVEAFF. The chain is built from TRBV2 and TRBJ1-1; a possible D gene is TRBD1 (6 bases). Per germline, CDR1 SNHLY and CDR2 FYNNEI. The V gene lost 2 bases and the J gene lost 7 bases, with 8 bases spanning the gap. The CDR3 has 12 amino acids.

Ten or more counts support this clonotype. The chain has TRBV7-2 and TRBJ2-3, with TRBD2 identical over 8 bases. Germline assignment: CDR1 SGHTA and CDR2 FQGNSA. The CDR3 spans 17 residues. Trimming removed 7 bases from V and 4 bases from J; junction bases left unmatched: 16. The CDR3 reads CASNTARAGVRADTQYF. The CDR3 region has the DNA TGTGCCAGCAACACGGCACGAGCGGGGGTTCGGGCAGATACGCAGTATTTT.

This clonotype has a handful of counts. A much more abundant neighbour one base away suggests this may be a read error. The genes are TRBV2 and TRBJ2-6, with D possibly being TRBD2 (6 bases). Looked up from germline, CDR1 is SNHLY and CDR2 is FYNNEI. This CDR3 region has 16 residues. CDR3 in DNA: TGTGCCAGCAGGGACTACACAGCCTCTGGGGCCAAAGTCCTGACTTTC. Translation gives CASRDYTASGAKVLTF.

The sample holds many counts of this clonotype. The rearrangement joins TRBV4-3 to TRBJ2-1; 10 nucleotides agree with TRBD2. J gave up 3 bases and V 0 bases, and 20 bases lay outside the gene matches. CDR3 size: 22 residues. Per germline, CDR1 LGHNA and CDR2 YSLEER. The CDR3 DNA reads as TGCGCCAGCAGCCAAGAAATTTCCGGCAGCGGGAGGGTCGGTTTGGGCTACAATGAGCAGTTCTTC. It translates to CASSQEISGSGRVGLGYNEQFF.

Many counts were recorded for this clonotype. This chain joins TRBV20-1 and TRBJ2-7; D is unclear. The CDR3 contains 13 residues. The germline CDR1 and CDR2 sequences are DFQATT and SNEGSKA (reference sequence). The V end lost 2 bases, the J end lost 3 bases, and 11 bases lay between the germline ends. In DNA, the CDR3 is TGCAGTGCTAGACTGGACCTCAACTACGAGCAGTACTTC. Protein: CSARLDLNYEQYF.

This clonotype was seen at least ten times. The chain couples TRBV4-3 to TRBJ2-5; TRBD2 matches 11 bases. This CDR3 has 18 amino acids. Germline-derived CDR1 and CDR2 are LGHNA and YSLEER. With V trimmed by 0 bases and J by 4 bases, 10 bases remained unmatched. This chain's CDR3 is CASSQDVSLAGGLETQYF. The CDR3 nucleotides are TGCGCCAGCAGCCAAGATGTGTCCCTAGCGGGAGGATTAGAGACCCAGTACTTC.

This clonotype showed up many times. The V gene is TRBV6-6, the J gene TRBJ2-7; the D is unclear. This CDR3 region has 11 residues. V lost 2 bases and J 4 bases, leaving 3 bases between the germline ends. Germline CDR1 and CDR2: MNHNY and SVGAGI (reference sequence). DNA for the CDR3: TGTGCCAGCAGTTACATGTACGAGCAGTACTTC. This translates into CASSYMYEQYF.

This clonotype was recorded at least ten times. CDR3 DNA: TGTGCCACCAGCAGAGATCGCGGGACTAGCACAGATACGCAGTATTTT. Translated, it gives CATSRDRGTSTDTQYF. The chain couples TRBV15 to TRBJ2-3; tentative D call: TRBD2 (6 bases). Trimming pared 0 bases from V and 0 bases from J, leaving 10 bases between. Germline values: CDR1 LNHNV, CDR2 YYDKDF (reference sequence). The CDR3 loop spans 16 amino acids.

This clonotype was seen at least ten times. The rearrangement links TRBV7-2 to TRBJ2-5, with unresolved D. CDR1 and CDR2 from the germline V gene are SGHTA and FQGNSA. The V gene lost 2 bases and the J gene lost 5 bases, with 9 bases spanning the gap. The CDR3 length is 13 residues. The CDR3 nucleotides are TGTGCCAGCAGCTTATTAGTTCCGGAGACCCAGTACTTC. Its translation is CASSLLVPETQYF.

This clonotype was observed many times. The rearrangement links TRBV12-3 or TRBV12-4 to TRBJ2-6, with D hard to call. This CDR3 is 14 amino acids long. V lost 7 bases, J lost 0 bases, and 7 bases lay in between. The CDR3 loop reads CASTPSSGANVLTF. CDR3 DNA: TGTGCCAGCACCCCAAGCTCTGGGGCCAACGTCCTGACTTTC.

This clonotype was seen repeatedly, ten times or more. The chain carries TRBV24-1 and TRBJ2-1; D is unresolved. V was pared by 7 bases and J by 0 bases, with 9 bases between. Germline CDR1 is KGHDR and CDR2 is SFDVKD. The CDR3 length is 14 residues. CDR3 region: CATSSSGSYNEQFF. The DNA of the CDR3 is TGTGCCACCAGCTCCAGTGGCTCCTACAATGAGCAGTTCTTC.

This clonotype occurred many times. The chain has TRBV12-3 or TRBV12-4 and TRBJ1-1; possible D gene TRBD1, 5 bases. This CDR3 contains 15 residues. Trimming shortened V by 1 base and J by 2 bases, and 11 bases separated the two germline ends. CDR3 DNA: TGTGCCAGCAGTTTAGTTCACGGGGGAAACACTGAAGCTTTCTTT. Protein sequence: CASSLVHGGNTEAFF.

This clonotype was recorded many times. The V call is TRBV4-3, the J call TRBJ1-2; D might be TRBD1 (5 bases). CDR1 is LGHNA, CDR2 YSLEER, per germline. Trimming shortened V by 1 base and J by 4 bases, and 13 bases separated the two germline ends. CDR3 size: 15 residues. CDR3 sequence (DNA): TGCGCCAGCAGCCAAGTGGTACAGGCTATCTATGGCTACACCTTC. Translated, it gives CASSQVVQAIYGYTF.

This clonotype appeared many times. The gene calls are TRBV5-1 and TRBJ2-5, with 8 positions matching TRBD1. The CDR3 runs to 13 residues. Trimming cost V 4 bases and J 3 bases; bases outside gene matches: 2. The germline V gene has CDR1 SGHRS and CDR2 YFSETQ. CDR3 sequence (DNA): TGCGCCAGCAGCACGACAGGGGAAGAGACCCAGTACTTC. Translated, it gives CASSTTGEETQYF. The whole variable domain, filled in from reference TRBV5-1 and TRBJ2-5, reads KAGVTQTPRYLIKTRGQQVTLSCSPISGHRSVSWYQQTPGQGLQFLFEYFSETQRNKGNFPGRFSGRQFSNSRSEMNVSTLELGDSALYLCASSTTGEETQYFGPGTRLLVL.

In its sample, this clonotype was seen a few times. The V call is TRBV6-5, the J call TRBJ1-1; TRBD1 matches 9 bases. Per the germline V gene, CDR1 is MNHEY and CDR2 is SVGAGI. The length of the CDR3 is 11 residues. V trimming: 6 bases; J trimming: 11 bases; junction bases outside the gene matches: 4. CDR3 sequence reads: CASSRDRAAFF. The CDR3 DNA is TGTGCCAGCAGCCGGGACAGGGCCGCTTTCTTT.